This T cell receptor beta chain was observed in a study of long-term antiretroviral therapy in people with HIV. Study-level results: Pre-ART clonal expansion yielded clones that dominated the repertoire at all time points.

In the case of this clone: No antigen is known for it.

It was version v3.0 of the immunoSEQ assay that was run at survey level. The table came from immunoSEQ multiplex PCR; TCRdb's copy has only in-frame clones and leaves some out. The repertoire holds fewer than 35,000 clones, 75% to 90% seen once, with around 15% in the top ten. This CDR3 spans 14 amino acids. Trimming at V came to 6 bases and at J to 10 bases, leaving 5 bases not matched to a gene. Specimen: unsorted PBMCs, collected 2.9 years after starting antiretroviral therapy. This clonotype was obtained from a man aged 50-60 years with HIV. The genes are TRBV6-7 and TRBJ1-6; 11 bases agree with TRBD1. TRBV6-7 qualifies as an ORF whose function is uncertain. The CDR3 sequence is CASSRDRGSSPLHF. CDR3 DNA sequence: TGTGCCAGCAGCCGGGACAGGGGGAGCTCACCCCTCCACTTT.